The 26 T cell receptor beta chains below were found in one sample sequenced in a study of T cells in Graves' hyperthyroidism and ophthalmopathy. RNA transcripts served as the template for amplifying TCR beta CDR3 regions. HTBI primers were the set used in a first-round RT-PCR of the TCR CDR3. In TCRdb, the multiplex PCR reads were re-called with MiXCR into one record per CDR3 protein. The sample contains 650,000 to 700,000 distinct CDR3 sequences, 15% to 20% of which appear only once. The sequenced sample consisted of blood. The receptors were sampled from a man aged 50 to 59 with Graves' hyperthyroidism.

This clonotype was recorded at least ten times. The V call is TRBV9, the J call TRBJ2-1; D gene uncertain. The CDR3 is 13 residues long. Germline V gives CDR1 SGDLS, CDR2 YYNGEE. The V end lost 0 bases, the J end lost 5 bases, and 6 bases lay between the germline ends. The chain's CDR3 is CASSVGSHNEQFF. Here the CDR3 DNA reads TGTGCCAGCAGCGTAGGCTCTCACAATGAGCAGTTCTTC.

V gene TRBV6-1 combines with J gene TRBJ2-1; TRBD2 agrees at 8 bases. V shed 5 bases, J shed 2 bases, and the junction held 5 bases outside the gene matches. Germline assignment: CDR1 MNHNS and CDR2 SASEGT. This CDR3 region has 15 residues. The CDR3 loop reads CASSTLADAYNEQFF. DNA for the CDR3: TGTGCCAGCAGTACACTAGCGGATGCCTACAATGAGCAGTTCTTC.

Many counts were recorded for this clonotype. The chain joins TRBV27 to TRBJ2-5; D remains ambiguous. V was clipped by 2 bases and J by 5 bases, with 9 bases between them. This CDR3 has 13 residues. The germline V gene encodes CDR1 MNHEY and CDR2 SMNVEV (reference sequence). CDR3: CASSLLSGETQYF. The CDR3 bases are TGTGCCAGCAGTTTACTATCCGGCGAGACCCAGTACTTC.

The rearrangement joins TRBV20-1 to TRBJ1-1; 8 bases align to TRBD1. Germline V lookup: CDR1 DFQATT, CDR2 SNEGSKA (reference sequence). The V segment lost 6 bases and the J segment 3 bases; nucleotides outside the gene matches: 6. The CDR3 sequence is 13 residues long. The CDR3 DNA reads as TGCAGTGCGCGAAACAGGGGGTACACTGAAGCTTTCTTT. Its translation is CSARNRGYTEAFF.

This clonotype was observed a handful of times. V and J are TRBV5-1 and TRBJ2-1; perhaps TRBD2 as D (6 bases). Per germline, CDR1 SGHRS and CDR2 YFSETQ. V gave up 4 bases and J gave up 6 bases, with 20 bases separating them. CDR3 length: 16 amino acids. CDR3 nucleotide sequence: TGCGCCAGCAGCGGCGGGGTGGGGGAGGTAAGCAATGAGCAGTTCTTC. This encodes CASSGGVGEVSNEQFF.

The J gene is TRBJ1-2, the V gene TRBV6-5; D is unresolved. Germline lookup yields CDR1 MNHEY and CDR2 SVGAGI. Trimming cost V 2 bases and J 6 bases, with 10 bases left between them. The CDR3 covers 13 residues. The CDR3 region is CASSYEAFHGYTF. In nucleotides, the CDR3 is TGTGCCAGCAGTTACGAGGCCTTCCATGGCTACACCTTC.

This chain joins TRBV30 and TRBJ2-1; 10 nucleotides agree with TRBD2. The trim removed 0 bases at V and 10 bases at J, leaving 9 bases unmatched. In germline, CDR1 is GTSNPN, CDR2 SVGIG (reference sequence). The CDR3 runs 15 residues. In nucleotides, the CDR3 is TGTGCCTGGAGTGTATCTAGCGGGAGAATAAAGGAGCAGTTCTTC. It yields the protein CAWSVSSGRIKEQFF. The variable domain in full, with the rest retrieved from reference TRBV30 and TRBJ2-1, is SQTIHQWPATLVQPVGSPLSLECTVEGTSNPNLYWYRQAAGRGLQLLFYSVGIGQISSEVPQNLSASRPQDRQFILSSKKLLLSDSGFYLCAWSVSSGRIKEQFFGPGTRLTVL.

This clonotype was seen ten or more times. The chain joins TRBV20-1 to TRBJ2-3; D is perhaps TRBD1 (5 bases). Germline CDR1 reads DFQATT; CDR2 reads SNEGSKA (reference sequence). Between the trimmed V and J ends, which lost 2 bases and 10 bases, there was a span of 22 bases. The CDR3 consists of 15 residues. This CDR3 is CSARWAGLERDPQYF. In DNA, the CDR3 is TGCAGTGCTAGATGGGCAGGGCTAGAACGTGATCCGCAGTATTTT.

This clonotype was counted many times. DNA for the CDR3: TGTGCCAGCAGCTTAAGTAGCGGATCACACAATGAGCAGTTCTTC. Translated: CASSLSSGSHNEQFF. This sequence joins TRBV7-3 and TRBJ2-1; D perhaps matches TRBD2 (6 bases). The CDR3 has 15 amino acids. The germline V gene encodes CDR1 SGHTA and CDR2 FQGTGA. The V gene lost 1 base and the J gene lost 5 bases, with 12 bases spanning the gap. The entire variable domain, with the rest obtained from reference TRBV7-3 and TRBJ2-1, is as follows: GAGVSQTPSNKVTEKGKYVELRCDPISGHTALYWYRQSLGQGPEFLIYFQGTGAADDSGLPNDRFFAVRPEGSVSTLKIQRTERGDSAVYLCASSLSSGSHNEQFFGPGTRLTVL.

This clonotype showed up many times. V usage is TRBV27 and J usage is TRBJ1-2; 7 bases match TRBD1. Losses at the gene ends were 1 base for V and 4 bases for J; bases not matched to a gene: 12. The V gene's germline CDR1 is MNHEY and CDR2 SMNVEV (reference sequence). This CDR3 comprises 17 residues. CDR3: CASSLLTGPNASYGYTF. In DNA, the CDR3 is TGTGCCAGCAGTTTATTGACAGGGCCAAACGCCTCCTATGGCTACACCTTC.

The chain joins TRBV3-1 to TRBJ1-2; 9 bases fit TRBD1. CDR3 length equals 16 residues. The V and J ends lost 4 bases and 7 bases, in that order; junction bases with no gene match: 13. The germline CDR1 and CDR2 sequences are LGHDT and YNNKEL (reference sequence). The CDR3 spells CASSPMTGGALGGYTF. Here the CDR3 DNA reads TGTGCCAGCAGCCCTATGACAGGGGGTGCATTGGGTGGCTACACCTTC.

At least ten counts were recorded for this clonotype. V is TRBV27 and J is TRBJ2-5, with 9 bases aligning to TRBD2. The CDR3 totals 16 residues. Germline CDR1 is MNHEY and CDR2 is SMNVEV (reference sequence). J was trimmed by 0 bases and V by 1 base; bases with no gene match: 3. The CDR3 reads CASSLYSGRHQETQYF. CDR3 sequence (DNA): TGTGCCAGCAGTTTATATAGCGGGAGACACCAAGAGACCCAGTACTTC.

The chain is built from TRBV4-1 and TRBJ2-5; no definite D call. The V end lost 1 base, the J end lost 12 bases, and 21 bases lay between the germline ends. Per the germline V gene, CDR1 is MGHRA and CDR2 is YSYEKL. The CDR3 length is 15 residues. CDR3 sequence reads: CASSQVSRASRGEYF. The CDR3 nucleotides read TGCGCCAGCAGCCAAGTCAGCCGTGCTTCGCGTGGGGAGTACTTC.

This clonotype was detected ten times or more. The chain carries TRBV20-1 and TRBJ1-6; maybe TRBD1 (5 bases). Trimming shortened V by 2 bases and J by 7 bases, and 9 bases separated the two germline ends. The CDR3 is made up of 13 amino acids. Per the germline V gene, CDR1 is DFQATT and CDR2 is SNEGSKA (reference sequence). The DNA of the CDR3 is TGCAGTGCTAGACGGGACGGAAATTCACCCCTCCACTTT. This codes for CSARRDGNSPLHF.

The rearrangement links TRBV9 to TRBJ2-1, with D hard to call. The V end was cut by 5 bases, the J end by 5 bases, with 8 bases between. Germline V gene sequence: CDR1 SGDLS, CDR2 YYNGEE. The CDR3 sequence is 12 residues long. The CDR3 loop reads CASRSENNEQFF. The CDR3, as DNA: TGTGCCAGCAGATCGGAAAACAATGAGCAGTTCTTC.

DNA for the CDR3: TGTGCCAGCACCGGGAGGGCCATGGGCGGGGAGCTGTTTTTT. Its protein is CASTGRAMGGELFF. V gene TRBV9 combines with J gene TRBJ2-2, with 8 positions matching TRBD2. V was pared by 6 bases and J by 7 bases, with 8 bases of the junction left unmatched. The CDR3 sequence is 14 residues long. CDR1 is SGDLS and CDR2 is YYNGEE in the germline V gene.

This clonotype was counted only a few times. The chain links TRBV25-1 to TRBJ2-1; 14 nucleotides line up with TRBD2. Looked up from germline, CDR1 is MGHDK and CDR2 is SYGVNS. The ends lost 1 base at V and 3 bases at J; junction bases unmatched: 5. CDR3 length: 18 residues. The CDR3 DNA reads TGTGCCAGCAGTGAATTGGGACTAGCGGGAGATCTCTACAATGAGCAGTTCTTC. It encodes CASSELGLAGDLYNEQFF.

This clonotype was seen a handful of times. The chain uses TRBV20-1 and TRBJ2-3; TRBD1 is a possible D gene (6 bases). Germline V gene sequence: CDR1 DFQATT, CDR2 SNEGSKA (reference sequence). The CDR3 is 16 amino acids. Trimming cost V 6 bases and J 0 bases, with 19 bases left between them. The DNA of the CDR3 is TGCAGTGCGACCGACAGGACAATTCTGAGCACAGATACGCAGTATTTT. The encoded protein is CSATDRTILSTDTQYF.

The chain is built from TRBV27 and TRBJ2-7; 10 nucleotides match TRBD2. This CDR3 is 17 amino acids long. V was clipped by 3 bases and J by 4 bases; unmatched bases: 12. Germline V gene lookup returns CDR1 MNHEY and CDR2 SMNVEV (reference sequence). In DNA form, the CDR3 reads TGTGCCAGCAGTTTGGGGATAGCGGGAGGTCTCGGGTACGAGCAGTACTTC. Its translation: CASSLGIAGGLGYEQYF.

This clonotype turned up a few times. In DNA, the CDR3 is TGCGCCAGCAGCCAAGAATCGGGCGATGAGCAGTTCTTC. Amino acids: CASSQESGDEQFF. The chain couples TRBV4-3 to TRBJ2-1; D is ambiguous. V was trimmed by 0 bases and J by 8 bases, leaving 8 bases between them. Germline V gene lookup returns CDR1 LGHNA and CDR2 YSLEER. CDR3 size: 13 residues.

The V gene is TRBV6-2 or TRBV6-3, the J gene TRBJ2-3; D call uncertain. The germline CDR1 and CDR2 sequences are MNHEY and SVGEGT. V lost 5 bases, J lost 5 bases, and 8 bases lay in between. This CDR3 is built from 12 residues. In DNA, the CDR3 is TGTGCCAGCAGTGTCCTATTAGATACGCAGTATTTT. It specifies CASSVLLDTQYF.

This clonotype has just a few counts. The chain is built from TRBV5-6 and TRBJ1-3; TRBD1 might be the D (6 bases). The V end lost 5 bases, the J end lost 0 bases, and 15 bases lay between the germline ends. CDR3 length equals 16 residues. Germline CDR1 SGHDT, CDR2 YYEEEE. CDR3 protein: CASRGPGQPSGNTIYF. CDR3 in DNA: TGTGCCAGCAGGGGCCCGGGACAACCCTCTGGAAACACCATATATTTT.

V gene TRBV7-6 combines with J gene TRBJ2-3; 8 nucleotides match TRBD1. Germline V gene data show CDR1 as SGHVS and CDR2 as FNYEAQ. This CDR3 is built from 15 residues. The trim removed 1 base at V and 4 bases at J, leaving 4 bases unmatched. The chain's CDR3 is CASSLVPGGADTQYF. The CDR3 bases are TGTGCCAGCAGCTTAGTTCCAGGGGGCGCAGATACGCAGTATTTT.

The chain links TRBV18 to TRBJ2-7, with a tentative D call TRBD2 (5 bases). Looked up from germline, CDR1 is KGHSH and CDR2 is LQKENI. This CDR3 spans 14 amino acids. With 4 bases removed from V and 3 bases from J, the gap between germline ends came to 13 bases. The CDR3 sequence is CASSLFSRDYEQYF. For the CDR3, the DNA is TGTGCCAGCTCACTATTTTCCCGGGACTACGAGCAGTACTTC.

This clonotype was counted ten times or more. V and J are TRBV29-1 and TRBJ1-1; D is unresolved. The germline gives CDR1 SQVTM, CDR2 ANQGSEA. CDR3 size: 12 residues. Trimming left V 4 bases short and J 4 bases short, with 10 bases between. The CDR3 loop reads CSVVDVGTEAFF. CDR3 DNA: TGCAGCGTTGTCGACGTGGGCACTGAAGCTTTCTTT.

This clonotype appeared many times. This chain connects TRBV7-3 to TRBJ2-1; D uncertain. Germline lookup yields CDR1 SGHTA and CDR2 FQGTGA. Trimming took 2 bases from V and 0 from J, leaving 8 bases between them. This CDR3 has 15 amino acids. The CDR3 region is CASSLGVSSYNEQFF. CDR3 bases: TGTGCCAGCAGCTTAGGCGTTAGCTCCTACAATGAGCAGTTCTTC. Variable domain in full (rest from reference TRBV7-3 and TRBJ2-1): GAGVSQTPSNKVTEKGKYVELRCDPISGHTALYWYRQSLGQGPEFLIYFQGTGAADDSGLPNDRFFAVRPEGSVSTLKIQRTERGDSAVYLCASSLGVSSYNEQFFGPGTRLTVL.